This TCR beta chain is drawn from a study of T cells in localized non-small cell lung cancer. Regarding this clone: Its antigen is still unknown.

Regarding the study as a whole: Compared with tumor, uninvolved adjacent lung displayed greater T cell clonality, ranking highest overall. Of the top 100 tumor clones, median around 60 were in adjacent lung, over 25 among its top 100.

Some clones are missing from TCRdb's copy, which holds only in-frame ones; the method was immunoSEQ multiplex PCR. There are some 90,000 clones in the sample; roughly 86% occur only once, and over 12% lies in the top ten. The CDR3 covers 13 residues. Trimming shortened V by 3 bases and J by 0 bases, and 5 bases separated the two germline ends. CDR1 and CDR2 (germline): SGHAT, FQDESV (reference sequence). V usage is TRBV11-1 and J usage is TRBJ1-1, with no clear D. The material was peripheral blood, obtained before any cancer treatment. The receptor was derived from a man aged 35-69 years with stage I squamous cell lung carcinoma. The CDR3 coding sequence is TGTGCCAGCAGCTTTTCTATGAACACTGAAGCTTTCTTT. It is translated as CASSFSMNTEAFF.